The present T cell receptor beta chain was sequenced within a study of beta chain features in type 1 diabetes (dated by TCRdb to 2017 to 2018). Broadly, across the study: Mean age, gender distribution, total cell number and subset yield did not differ between patients and healthy donors. Regulatory and stem cell-like memory subsets were obtained from only 8 patients and roughly 8 healthy donors, while naive and central memory subsets were obtained from all 28 donors. In the study, recently diagnosed type 1 diabetes patients and matched healthy donors were compared on the TCRB repertoires of their sorted circulating CD4+ T cell subsets. A total of 107,917,701 sorted cells were examined across all samples, and the number of cells per subset was strongly correlated with RNA yield.

Points on this clone: Which antigen it targets is not known. The record has no base qualities; no much larger clone is one base away.

Each donor gave one peripheral blood draw, averaging about 100 mL, which was collected into heparinised tubes. A BD FACSAria II and a panel including CD45RO, CCR7, CD25, CD127, CD95 and CD27 were used to sort naive, central memory, regulatory and stem cell-like memory CD4+ T cells. Purity was above 95% for every sorted population. PBMCs were isolated right away by Lymphoprep density gradient centrifugation and were stained directly, without culture. So that batch effects would be minimized, each experiment stained and sorted samples in pairs, pairing one healthy donor with one patient. Results and caveats for the whole study, not just this receptor: Naive, central memory and regulatory TCRB repertoires appeared to be more alike among patients than among healthy donors. PCR might favor shorter templates, but patient and control samples were amplified and corrected together, so any skew would affect both groups equally. Because the HLA sub-analyses included only small numbers of individuals, any influence of HLA type on TCRB rearrangement was left unresolved. At VDJ recombination sites, patients with type 1 diabetes made fewer insertions and deleted more nucleotides, a pattern implying thymic rearrangement abnormalities. A moderate but significant shortening of TCRB CDR3 length was observed in type 1 diabetes patients in all four CD4+ subsets. Because cDNA was sequenced instead of genomic DNA, highly expressing activated cells could be over-represented, though the groups showed no difference in activation or CD3 levels.

The entire amount of isolated RNA was reverse transcribed using the High Capacity cDNA Reverse Transcription Kit, so the sequenced TCRB transcripts were expressed ones. Deep immunoSEQ sequencing was performed on naive, central memory and regulatory T cell samples, with an average of roughly 3.6 million total reads per sample. Sorted cells were lysed in RLT buffer and RNA was extracted with DNase-treated RNeasy Micro or Mini kits, depending on cell number. Each cell subset was processed on its own to prevent cross-contamination, while patient and healthy donor samples were processed together. TCRB sequences were amplified from cDNA with the immunoSEQ multiplex PCR, producing 87-bp fragments spanning the CDR3 region. Sequencing of the amplicons was performed on the Illumina HiSeq platform. Per the authors' processing: Synthetic template baselines were used to correct PCR bias computationally, reads within Hamming distance 2 were collapsed, and singletons that could not be merged were discarded. Reads were aligned to IMGT to assign V, D and J genes, CDR3 length, and insertions or deletions at six rearrangement sites. Within each subset, clonotype counts were normalized to sorted cell number, after which true diversity and Gini coefficients were computed with the tcR R package. The overlap coefficient, calculated on TCRB nucleotide sequences, was used to quantify repertoire sharing. As a proxy for the pre-selection repertoire, out-of-frame TCRB sequences from naive cells were analyzed. TCRdb mirrors the immuneACCESS table, restricted to in-frame sequences. Some clones are absent from its copies; in checked studies, under half trace to an unresolved V gene, and the reason for the others is unknown. V and J calls and clone size follow that table, whereas D and trimming were derived from the DNA. This sample gives fewer than 900,000 clones in total; 17% of them show up just once. Of the sample, 0.02% to 0.025% is held by the ten largest clones.

The sequenced sample was naive CD4+ T cells from blood. The cell subset or site label here, explained by the study, means: true naive CD4+ T cells. This clonotype was obtained from a young woman in good health.

The CDR3 in this case is CATQLAGADTQYF. The DNA is TGCGCCACTCAACTAGCGGGAGCAGATACGCAGTATTTT. The sequence joins TRBV10-1 to TRBJ2-3; 11 central nucleotides agree with TRBD2. The germline V gene (reference sequence) provides CDR1 WNHNN and CDR2 SYGVQD. The CDR3 starts with the cysteine, ends with the phenylalanine, and has 13 residues. The DNA shown is the 39-base CDR3, in frame from base 1. For this chain, trimming is 10 bases at the V end and 4 bases at the J end, and the number of junction bases without a gene match is 4.